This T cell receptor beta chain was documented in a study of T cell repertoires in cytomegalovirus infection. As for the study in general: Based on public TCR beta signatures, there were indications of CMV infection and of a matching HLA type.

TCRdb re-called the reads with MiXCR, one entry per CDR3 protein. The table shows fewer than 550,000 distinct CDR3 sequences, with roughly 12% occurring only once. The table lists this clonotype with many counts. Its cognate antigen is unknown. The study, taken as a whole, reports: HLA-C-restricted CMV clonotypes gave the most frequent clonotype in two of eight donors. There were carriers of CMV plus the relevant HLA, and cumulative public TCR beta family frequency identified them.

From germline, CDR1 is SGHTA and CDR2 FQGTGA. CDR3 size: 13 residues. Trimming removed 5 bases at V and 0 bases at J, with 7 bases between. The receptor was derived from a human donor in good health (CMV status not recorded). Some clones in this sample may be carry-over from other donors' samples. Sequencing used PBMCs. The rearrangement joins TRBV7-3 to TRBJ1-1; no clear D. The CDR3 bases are TGTGCCAGCAGCCCATACGTGAACACTGAAGCTTTCTTT. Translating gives CASSPYVNTEAFF.